This T cell receptor beta chain was documented in a study of T cell clonotyping in hematopoietic cell transplantation. Findings and limits, study-wide: Higher Inverse Simpson Index values in graft donor and pretransplant recipient predicted broader posttransplant TCR diversity.

Comments on this clone: Its antigen is still unknown.

The assay was immunoSEQ multiplex PCR, and TCRdb's table has in-frame clones only and misses some. The table includes some 30,000 clones, around nine tenths detected once. The CDR3 has 13 amino acids. The V gene lost 0 bases and the J gene lost 0 bases, with 2 bases spanning the gap. CDR1 and CDR2 (germline): SGHRS, YFSETQ. The rearrangement uses TRBV5-1 and TRBJ2-3; no reliable D call. This TCR derives from a female patient aged 50-59 years who had an allogeneic stem cell transplant from a related donor, so the T cells may come from the graft donor. Some clones in this sample may be carry-over from other donors' samples. This specimen consisted of PBMCs, obtained 100 days after allogeneic stem cell transplant. The CDR3 DNA reads TGCGCCAGCAGCTTGGGGAGCACAGATACGCAGTATTTT. It translates to CASSLGSTDTQYF.